This T cell receptor (beta chain) stems from a study of T cells in Graves' hyperthyroidism and ophthalmopathy. This clonotype came up many times. CDR3 length equals 17 residues. CDR1 is MNHNS, CDR2 SASEGT, per germline. V shed 6 bases and J 0 bases; nucleotides not matched to a gene: 9. Amplified TCR beta CDR3 regions came from RNA transcripts. The TCR CDR3 was amplified in a first-round RT-PCR using the HTBI primer set. TCRdb recomputed calls from the multiplex PCR reads with MiXCR, one row per CDR3 protein. The data show 30,000 to 40,000 distinct CDR3 sequences, approximately 52% seen once. The TCR comes from a man aged 40-50 years with Graves' ophthalmopathy. Sequencing input: blood. The chain is built from TRBV6-1 and TRBJ2-3; 10 bases line up with TRBD1. The CDR3 protein is CASSPGQGPGSTDTQYF. The CDR3 DNA reads TGTGCCAGCAGCCCGGGACAGGGGCCGGGGAGCACAGATACGCAGTATTTT.